The 20 T cell receptor beta chains listed next were all sequenced from one sample in a study of blood T cells in healthy people across ages (dated by TCRdb to about 2015). The method was 5' RACE. Sequencing took place on an Illumina HiSeq 2500. A second PCR of about 6 to 12 cycles was performed with a sample-barcoded 5' primer and a J-beta primer mix. Through fastp at Q25 and MiXCR, TCRdb rebuilt clones from the public reads, retaining in-frame beta chains. Every entry covers one CDR3 protein and lists the most common genes and DNA from its rows. A total of about 1.5 million distinct CDR3 sequences appear in this sample, roughly 43% of them only once. In total, the top ten clones hold about 3.8% of the sample. Input material: blood. The receptors here all came from a woman aged 18 to 35 in good health.

The CDR3 here is CASSPGFNEQYF. For the CDR3, the DNA is TGTGCCAGCAGTCCGGGTTTCAACGAGCAGTACTTC. The chain carries TRBV27 and TRBJ2-7; no reliable D call. The germline V and J ends were trimmed by 5 bases and 5 bases, with 10 bases remaining between them. This CDR3 has 12 residues. CDR1 is MNHEY, CDR2 SMNVEV, per germline (reference sequence).

The chain couples TRBV12-3 or TRBV12-4 to TRBJ1-6; 8 positions match TRBD1. V shed 7 bases, J shed 9 bases, and the junction held 5 bases outside the gene matches. There are 13 residues in the CDR3. CDR3: CASTQGQGSPLHF. For the CDR3, the DNA is TGTGCCAGCACCCAAGGACAGGGTTCACCCCTCCACTTT.

The chain joins TRBV12-3 or TRBV12-4 to TRBJ1-1; D remains ambiguous. The CDR3 consists of 14 residues. V lost 5 bases and J lost 1, with 11 bases in between. The CDR3 protein is CASSRSGPNTEAFF. The CDR3, as DNA: TGTGCCAGCAGTCGGTCGGGCCCGAACACTGAAGCTTTCTTT.

The gene calls are TRBV20-1 and TRBJ1-1; D remains unclear. V was shortened by 8 bases and J by 4 bases, with 5 bases between the two germline ends. Germline V CDR1 and CDR2: DFQATT, SNEGSKA (reference sequence). This CDR3 region has 9 residues. CDR3 residues: CSTGTEAFF. Here the CDR3 DNA reads TGCAGTACGGGCACTGAAGCTTTCTTT.

V and J are TRBV20-1 and TRBJ2-1; TRBD2 agrees at 14 bases. The germline CDR1 and CDR2 sequences are DFQATT and SNEGSKA (reference sequence). This CDR3 spans 15 amino acids. The ends lost 3 bases at V and 13 bases at J; junction bases unmatched: 11. CDR3 loop: CSARTGTSGRRGQFF. The CDR3, as DNA: TGCAGTGCTAGGACCGGGACTAGCGGGAGACGGGGTCAGTTCTTC.

The chain couples TRBV11-2 to TRBJ2-1; unclear D gene. Trimming shortened V by 1 base and J by 4 bases, and 8 bases separated the two germline ends. The V gene's germline CDR1 is SGHAT and CDR2 FQNNGV. The CDR3 has 14 residues. The CDR3 coding sequence is TGTGCCAGCAGCTTAGTCACGACGTACAATGAGCAGTTCTTC. Translating it yields CASSLVTTYNEQFF.

This clonotype appeared a few times. The J gene is TRBJ2-7, the V gene TRBV21-1; TRBD2 is the table's D call, not checked against the DNA. TRBV21-1 is tagged as a pseudogene. This CDR3 is built from 16 residues. Here the CDR3 DNA reads TGTGCCAGCTCTGGGACTAGCGGAGCCTCCTCCTACGAGCAGTACTTC. Translating it yields CASSGTSGASSYEQYF.

The chain has TRBV4-1 and TRBJ1-4; tentatively, D is TRBD1 (6 bases). Trimming stripped 6 bases from V and 8 bases from J, with 16 bases between. Germline lookup yields CDR1 MGHRA and CDR2 YSYEKL. This CDR3 is 14 amino acids long. CDR3 in amino acids: CASRLTGIGEKLFF. CDR3 sequence (DNA): TGCGCCAGCAGACTAACAGGGATTGGAGAAAAACTGTTTTTT.

This clonotype showed up just a few times. The chain couples TRBV20-1 to TRBJ2-3; D tentatively fits TRBD1 or TRBD2 (5 bases each). There are 14 residues in the CDR3. The V and J ends lost 2 bases and 0 bases respectively, with 9 bases between them. CDR1 and CDR2 (germline): DFQATT, SNEGSKA (reference sequence). DNA for the CDR3: TGCAGTGCTAGATCCGGGGACAGCACAGATACGCAGTATTTT. As protein: CSARSGDSTDTQYF.

V usage is TRBV7-9 and J usage is TRBJ1-1; D unresolved. This CDR3 contains 13 residues. V lost 5 bases to trimming and J lost 7 bases, with 14 bases between them. The germline V gene has CDR1 SEHNR and CDR2 FQNEAQ (reference sequence). CDR3 protein: CASSPLGQNEAFF. CDR3 coding DNA: TGTGCCAGCAGCCCCCTAGGGCAAAATGAAGCTTTCTTT. Looking up the rest from reference TRBV7-9 and TRBJ1-1 gives the full variable domain: DTGVSQNPRHKITKRGQNVTFRCDPISEHNRLYWYRQTLGQGPEFLTYFQNEAQLEKSRLLSDRFSAERPKGSFSTLEIQRTEQGDSAMYLCASSPLGQNEAFFGQGTRLTVV.

In its sample, this clonotype was seen once. CDR3 sequence (DNA): TGTGCCAGCAGCTTCCGGCCCACTTCCCGGGTACAAGAGACCCAGTACTTC. It yields the protein CASSFRPTSRVQETQYF. The rearrangement joins TRBV7-2 to TRBJ2-5, with no clear D. The CDR3 runs to 17 residues. Trimming removed 3 bases at V and 2 bases at J, with 19 bases between. Germline V gene data show CDR1 as SGHTA and CDR2 as FQGNSA.

The J gene is TRBJ2-5, the V gene TRBV10-3; a possible D gene is TRBD1 (6 bases). The CDR3 covers 13 residues. Germline CDR1 is ENHRY and CDR2 is SYGVKD. The germline V and J ends were trimmed by 0 bases and 11 bases, with 13 bases remaining between them. The chain's CDR3 is CAISESGADEQYF. CDR3 DNA: TGTGCCATCAGTGAGTCGGGGGCAGATGAGCAGTACTTC.

The gene calls are TRBV6-5 and TRBJ2-2, with 8 bases lining up with TRBD1. J gave up 6 bases and V 2 bases, and 5 bases lay outside the gene matches. Germline V gene sequence: CDR1 MNHEY, CDR2 SVGAGI. The CDR3 runs to 15 residues. CDR3 amino acids: CASSYDRGFPGELFF. In DNA form, the CDR3 reads TGTGCCAGCAGTTACGACAGGGGATTCCCCGGGGAGCTGTTTTTT.

V usage is TRBV20-1 and J usage is TRBJ2-5; a weak D match, TRBD2 (6 bases). V was cut by 1 base and J by 5 bases, with 23 bases left in between. This CDR3 region has 17 residues. Per the germline V gene, CDR1 is DFQATT and CDR2 is SNEGSKA (reference sequence). This CDR3 is CSARVRRDFSSKETQYF. The CDR3 DNA follows: TGCAGTGCTAGAGTGCGGCGGGATTTCTCGTCTAAGGAGACCCAGTACTTC.

The chain couples TRBV25-1 to TRBJ2-1, with D hard to call. The CDR3 is made up of 15 amino acids. Germline V gene data show CDR1 as MGHDK and CDR2 as SYGVNS. Trimming left V 4 bases short and J 2 bases short, with 12 bases between. The CDR3 here is CASSATGRAYNEQFF. The CDR3 DNA reads TGTGCCAGCAGTGCCACGGGTCGAGCCTACAATGAGCAGTTCTTC.

V and J are TRBV7-9 and TRBJ1-5; a weak D match, TRBD1 (5 bases). The germline V gene encodes CDR1 SEHNR and CDR2 FQNEAQ (reference sequence). Trimming cost V 0 bases and J 8 bases, with 14 bases left between them. This CDR3 spans 15 amino acids. The CDR3 reads CASSLAHGGWEPQHF. In DNA, the CDR3 is TGTGCCAGCAGCTTAGCGCACGGGGGGTGGGAGCCCCAGCATTTT.

The chain is built from TRBV27 and TRBJ2-7; perhaps TRBD2 as D (5 bases). Trimming left V 5 bases short and J 5 bases short, with 19 bases between. Germline loops: CDR1 MNHEY, CDR2 SMNVEV (reference sequence). The CDR3 contains 15 residues. The CDR3 nucleotides are TGTGCCAGCAGTGAATATATCGGGGAGCACAACGAGCAGTACTTC. Its protein is CASSEYIGEHNEQYF.

This clonotype was seen more than once but under ten times. The gene calls are TRBV20-1 and TRBJ1-5; no clear D. The CDR3 has 14 amino acids. V lost 0 bases to trimming and J lost 2 bases, with 8 bases between them. The V gene's germline CDR1 is DFQATT and CDR2 SNEGSKA (reference sequence). The DNA for the CDR3 is TGCAGTGCTAGAGATAGAGTCCGCAATCAGCCCCAGCATTTT. This encodes CSARDRVRNQPQHF.

The chain couples TRBV7-8 to TRBJ2-5; 14 nucleotides align to TRBD2. Trimming took 4 bases from V and 5 from J; bases not matched to a gene: 12. Germline CDR1 reads SGHVS; CDR2 reads FQNEAQ. This CDR3 is 18 amino acids long. The CDR3 sequence is CASSSNPGLAGASETQYF. Written as DNA, the CDR3 is TGTGCCAGCAGCTCAAACCCGGGACTAGCGGGAGCGAGTGAGACCCAGTACTTC. Complete variable domain (other parts from reference TRBV7-8 and TRBJ2-5): GAGVSQSPRYKVAKRGQDVALRCDPISGHVSLFWYQQALGQGPEFLTYFQNEAQLDKSGLPSDRFFAERPEGSVSTLKIQRTQQEDSAVYLCASSSNPGLAGASETQYFGPGTRLLVL.

A single count supports this clonotype. The rearrangement uses TRBV25-1 and TRBJ2-3; the D gene could be TRBD1 or TRBD2 (5 bases each). Germline loops: CDR1 MGHDK, CDR2 SYGVNS. CDR3 length: 14 amino acids. Trimming took off 4 bases at V and 2 bases at J, with 10 bases between the two ends. CDR3 in DNA: TGTGCCAGCAGTGCCAGGGAGACCACAGATACGCAGTATTTT. The encoded protein is CASSARETTDTQYF.